Shown below are 9 T cell receptor beta chains from a single sample sequenced in a study of cytomegalovirus exposure and HLA in healthy donors. 13 Jbeta primers and 60 Vbeta primers were used for the PCR. Sequencing used immunoSEQ multiplex PCR; TCRdb keeps in-frame clones, though not all of them. The data contain 150,000 to 250,000 clones, 82% of them singletons. The specimen sequenced was PBMCs. The receptors were sampled from a boy younger than 10 in good health and CMV-seronegative.

This chain links TRBV4-2 with TRBJ2-7; 7 nucleotides agree with TRBD2. V shed 1 base, J shed 5 bases, and the junction held 5 bases outside the gene matches. The CDR3 consists of 14 residues. Germline V lookup: CDR1 LGHNA, CDR2 YNFKEQ. CDR3 nucleotides: TGTGCCAGCAGCCAAGGGGGAGGGACCCACGAGCAGTACTTC. Amino acid sequence: CASSQGGGTHEQYF.

The rearrangement uses TRBV19 and TRBJ2-7; 7 bases align to TRBD1. The V gene end was trimmed by 3 bases and the J gene end by 1 base; junction bases not matched to a gene: 6. Germline CDR1 LNHDA, CDR2 SQIVND (reference sequence). The CDR3 runs to 15 residues. The DNA of the CDR3 is TGTGCCAGTAGTATGCGGCAGGGGGTGTCCTACGAGCAGTACTTC. It yields the protein CASSMRQGVSYEQYF.

J is TRBJ2-7 and V is TRBV6-6; maybe TRBD2 (6 bases). CDR3 length: 14 amino acids. V lost 4 bases, J lost 4 bases, and 14 bases lay in between. The germline V gene has CDR1 MNHNY and CDR2 SVGAGI (reference sequence). The CDR3 here is CASSWDFRGYEQYF. CDR3 nucleotides: TGTGCCAGCAGTTGGGACTTCCGGGGATACGAGCAGTACTTC.

This rearrangement joins TRBV18 to TRBJ1-2; the D is unclear. Trimming removed 1 base at V and 2 bases at J, with 8 bases between. The CDR3 covers 14 residues. Germline lookup yields CDR1 KGHSH and CDR2 LQKENI. This chain's CDR3 is CASSPQNTNYGYTF. The CDR3, as DNA: TGTGCCAGCTCACCACAAAACACAAACTATGGCTACACCTTC.

This chain uses TRBV7-3 with TRBJ2-2; D is uncertain. The germline V gene has CDR1 SGHTA and CDR2 FQGTGA. The V end was cut by 5 bases, the J end by 1 base, with 20 bases between. The CDR3 loop spans 18 amino acids. The CDR3 region has the DNA TGTGCCAGCAGCCCCCAATTACGGGTGACCAAGAACACCGGGGAGCTGTTTTTT. Translation: CASSPQLRVTKNTGELFF.

V is TRBV28 and J is TRBJ1-6; D is uncertain. V lost 2 bases and J 7 bases, leaving 18 bases between the germline ends. Germline CDR1 reads MDHEN; CDR2 reads SYDVKM. The CDR3 has 17 amino acids. CDR3: CASSLLLRTYRNSPLHF. The CDR3 bases are TGTGCCAGCAGTTTACTTCTTCGAACCTATAGAAATTCACCCCTCCACTTT.

In regard to this clone: Relative to the germline gene, one junction end is altered; a read error may explain this. V and J are TRBV27 and TRBJ2-7, with a tentative D call TRBD2 (6 bases). CDR1 MNHEY and CDR2 SMNVEV come from the germline V gene (reference sequence). This CDR3 region has 11 residues. The CDR3 reads CASIVRGELYF. The CDR3 bases are TGTGCCAGCATAGTGCGGGGAGAGCTGTACTTC.

The rearrangement uses TRBV4-1 and TRBJ1-2; D might be TRBD1 (6 bases). The CDR3 loop spans 15 amino acids. Germline V CDR1 and CDR2: MGHRA, YSYEKL. Between the trimmed V and J ends, which lost 2 bases and 3 bases, there was a span of 13 bases. The CDR3 DNA is TGCGCCAGCAGCCAACAACAGGGATTGTACTATGGCTACACCTTC. Translated, it gives CASSQQQGLYYGYTF.

The chain recombines TRBV9 with TRBJ2-6; 8 nucleotides match TRBD2. Germline V gene lookup returns CDR1 SGDLS and CDR2 YYNGEE. The CDR3 extends over 18 amino acids. With V trimmed by 4 bases and J by 0 bases, 9 bases remained unmatched. CDR3 sequence: CASSIKRGSYSGANVLTF. The CDR3 region has the DNA TGTGCCAGCAGCATCAAGCGGGGGAGTTACTCTGGGGCCAACGTCCTGACTTTC.